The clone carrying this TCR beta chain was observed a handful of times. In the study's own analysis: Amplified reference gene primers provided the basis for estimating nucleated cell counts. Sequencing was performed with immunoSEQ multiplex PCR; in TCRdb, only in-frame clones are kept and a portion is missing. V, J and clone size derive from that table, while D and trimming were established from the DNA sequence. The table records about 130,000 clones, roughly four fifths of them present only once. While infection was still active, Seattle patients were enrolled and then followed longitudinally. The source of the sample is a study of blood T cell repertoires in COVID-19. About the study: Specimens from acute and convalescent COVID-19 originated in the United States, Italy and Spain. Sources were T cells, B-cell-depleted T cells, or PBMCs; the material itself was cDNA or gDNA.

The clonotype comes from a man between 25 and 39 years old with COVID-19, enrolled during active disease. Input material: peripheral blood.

The DNA for the CDR3 is TGTGCCAGCAGTTTATGGGGCCGGGGGGAAACTAATGAAAAACTGTTTTTT. It specifies CASSLWGRGETNEKLFF. The genes are TRBV28 and TRBJ1-4; tentative D call: TRBD1 (5 bases). The CDR3 consists of 17 residues. Trimming removed 0 bases at V and 1 base at J, with 12 bases between. Germline-derived CDR1 and CDR2 are MDHEN and SYDVKM. Full variable domain (rest looked up from reference TRBV28 and TRBJ1-4): DVKVTQSSRYLVKRTGEKVFLECVQDMDHENMFWYRQDPGLGLRLIYFSYDVKMKEKGDIPEGYSVSREKKERFSLILESASTNQTSMYLCASSLWGRGETNEKLFFGSGTQLSVL.